A single sample gave rise to the 19 T cell receptor beta chains below, sequenced in a study of T cells in Graves' hyperthyroidism and ophthalmopathy. Amplification targeted TCR beta CDR3 regions from RNA transcripts. A set of HTBI primers served as the primers for a first-round RT-PCR of the TCR CDR3. TCRdb redid the calling of the multiplex PCR reads with MiXCR, one entry per CDR3 protein. The top ten hold about two fifths of the sample, which has around 200,000 distinct CDR3 sequences, around 19% seen once. Sequenced input: blood. These receptors were obtained from a middle-aged man with Graves' hyperthyroidism.

Only a few counts were recorded for this clonotype. In DNA form, the CDR3 reads TGCGCCAGCAGCTTGTCTCCCGATTCGGATACGCAGTATTTT. Translation: CASSLSPDSDTQYF. V is TRBV5-1 and J is TRBJ2-3; D not certain. Trimming left V 1 base short and J 6 bases short, with 12 bases between. Germline V gene lookup returns CDR1 SGHRS and CDR2 YFSETQ. The CDR3 extends over 14 amino acids. Supplemented by reference TRBV5-1 and TRBJ2-3, the full variable domain reads KAGVTQTPRYLIKTRGQQVTLSCSPISGHRSVSWYQQTPGQGLQFLFEYFSETQRNKGNFPGRFSGRQFSNSRSEMNVSTLELGDSALYLCASSLSPDSDTQYFGPGTRLTVL.

This clonotype was seen at least ten times. This chain joins TRBV7-2 and TRBJ2-2, with TRBD2 as a possible D gene (6 bases). The CDR3 contains 15 residues. Germline loops: CDR1 SGHTA, CDR2 FQGNSA. Trimming took 2 bases from V and 4 from J, leaving 11 bases between them. The CDR3 DNA follows: TGTGCCAGCAGCTTATTGCCAGCGGGCACCGGGGAGCTGTTTTTT. It yields the protein CASSLLPAGTGELFF.

On this clonotype itself: The junction shows a germline mismatch at one end, possibly a read error. V gene TRBV20-1 combines with J gene TRBJ2-1; tentative D call: TRBD2 (5 bases). Germline V gene sequence: CDR1 DFQATT, CDR2 SNEGSKA (reference sequence). The CDR3 is made up of 12 amino acids. The CDR3 here is CSARGIHNEQFF. The CDR3 DNA reads as TGCAGTGCCAGAGGGATACACAATGAGCAGTTCTTC.

This clonotype was detected many times. This sequence joins TRBV5-1 and TRBJ2-7, with TRBD1 identical over 8 bases. V was pared by 4 bases and J by 2 bases, with 8 bases of the junction left unmatched. There are 15 residues in the CDR3. Looked up from germline, CDR1 is SGHRS and CDR2 is YFSETQ. The CDR3 is CASSDSGTGAYEQYF. DNA for the CDR3: TGCGCCAGCAGCGACTCTGGGACAGGCGCCTACGAGCAGTACTTC.

This clonotype was picked up many times. The chain links TRBV3-2 to TRBJ1-1. TRBV3-2 is classified as a pseudogene. The CDR3 extends over 14 amino acids. The CDR3 spells CASSQGVGNTEAFF. In nucleotides, the CDR3 is TGTGCCAGCAGCCAAGGGGTAGGGAACACTGAAGCTTTCTTT.

This clonotype was recorded at least ten times. This rearrangement joins TRBV5-1 to TRBJ1-1, with a possible D match to TRBD1 (6 bases). Looked up from germline, CDR1 is SGHRS and CDR2 is YFSETQ. The CDR3 has 13 amino acids. V was trimmed by 3 bases and J by 1 base, leaving 7 bases between them. CDR3: CASSSTGNTEAFF. For the CDR3, the DNA is TGCGCCAGCAGCTCGACAGGGAACACTGAAGCTTTCTTT.

There are many counts of this clonotype. V usage is TRBV18 and J usage is TRBJ2-7, with D unclear. V lost 0 bases to trimming and J lost 5 bases, with 8 bases between them. There are 13 residues in the CDR3. The V gene's germline CDR1 is KGHSH and CDR2 LQKENI. CDR3 nucleotide sequence: TGTGCCAGCTCACCACCGATTCTAGACGAGCAGTACTTC. It codes for CASSPPILDEQYF.

This chain joins TRBV5-6 and TRBJ2-5; tentative D call: TRBD1 (5 bases). Germline lookup yields CDR1 SGHDT and CDR2 YYEEEE. The CDR3 contains 17 residues. V was clipped by 1 base and J by 2 bases, with 18 bases between them. CDR3 in DNA: TGTGCCAGCAGCTTGAGTTTTATTACAGGAAGACAAGAGACCCAGTACTTC. Translation: CASSLSFITGRQETQYF.

This clonotype was recorded at least ten times. The chain is built from TRBV6-1 and TRBJ2-7, with TRBD1 as a possible D gene (6 bases). The length of the CDR3 is 13 residues. With 4 bases removed from V and 5 bases from J, the gap between germline ends came to 12 bases. Per germline, CDR1 MNHNS and CDR2 SASEGT. CDR3 coding DNA: TGTGCCAGCAGTGTAACAGGGTTGGACGAGCAGTACTTC. Translating gives CASSVTGLDEQYF.

This clonotype has just a few counts. The V call is TRBV6-2 or TRBV6-3, the J call TRBJ2-1; 8 nucleotides match TRBD2. The CDR3 totals 14 residues. Germline lookup yields CDR1 MNHEY and CDR2 SVGEGT. Trimming cost V 5 bases and J 10 bases; bases outside gene matches: 10. The CDR3 region has the DNA TGTGCCAGCAGTCCTAGCGGGCCGGCTTCGGAGCAGTTCTTC. It specifies CASSPSGPASEQFF.

The chain joins TRBV6-1 to TRBJ2-3; D ambiguous. Germline CDR1 is MNHNS and CDR2 is SASEGT. V was clipped by 6 bases and J by 3 bases, with 10 bases between them. The CDR3 is made up of 13 amino acids. The CDR3 bases are TGTGCCAGCAGCAAGATGGGGACAGATACGCAGTATTTT. Translation: CASSKMGTDTQYF.

This clonotype has ten or more counts. V is TRBV6-1 and J is TRBJ1-1, with D maybe TRBD1 (6 bases). Germline V lookup: CDR1 MNHNS, CDR2 SASEGT. The CDR3 totals 12 residues. Trimming cost V 6 bases and J 7 bases, with 12 bases left between them. The DNA of the CDR3 is TGTGCCAGCAGAGGGGGGGGGAGTGAAGCTTTCTTT. Its protein product is CASRGGGSEAFF.

This clonotype was detected many times. The chain uses TRBV20-1 and TRBJ1-2; 8 bases line up with TRBD1. This CDR3 spans 12 amino acids. Germline CDR1 and CDR2: DFQATT and SNEGSKA (reference sequence). V shed 5 bases, J shed 7 bases, and the junction held 6 bases outside the gene matches. The CDR3 bases are TGCAGTGCTCATGGGACAGGCCTTGGCTACACCTTC. It yields the protein CSAHGTGLGYTF.

Many counts were recorded for this clonotype. The chain couples TRBV7-2 to TRBJ2-5; D is perhaps TRBD2 (6 bases). The V gene lost 3 bases and the J gene lost 1 base, with 12 bases spanning the gap. Germline CDR1 SGHTA, CDR2 FQGNSA. The CDR3 is 15 amino acids. The CDR3 DNA sequence: TGTGCCAGCAGCTTTAGGAGGGCGATCCAAGAGACCCAGTACTTC. This translates into CASSFRRAIQETQYF.

V and J are TRBV7-9 and TRBJ1-6, with TRBD1 identical over 7 bases. From germline, CDR1 is SEHNR and CDR2 FQNEAQ (reference sequence). The CDR3 runs 15 residues. The V segment lost 5 bases and the J segment 4 bases; nucleotides outside the gene matches: 5. The CDR3 loop reads CASSGGTDYNSPLHF. Written as DNA, the CDR3 is TGTGCCAGCAGCGGCGGGACAGATTATAATTCACCCCTCCACTTT.

The chain recombines TRBV30 with TRBJ2-2; 11 bases are a match to TRBD1. The V and J ends lost 4 bases and 5 bases, in that order; junction bases with no gene match: 9. Germline lookup yields CDR1 GTSNPN and CDR2 SVGIG (reference sequence). This CDR3 comprises 16 residues. The CDR3 is CAWISDRGRGTGELFF. CDR3 DNA sequence: TGTGCCTGGATTTCGGACAGGGGGCGAGGTACCGGGGAGCTGTTTTTT.

The gene calls are TRBV6-5 and TRBJ2-1; 7 bases fit TRBD2. The ends lost 0 bases at V and 9 bases at J; junction bases unmatched: 8. CDR3 length equals 15 residues. The germline V gene has CDR1 MNHEY and CDR2 SVGAGI. CDR3 sequence reads: CASSYSGGRLSEQFF. The CDR3 nucleotides are TGTGCCAGCAGTTACTCCGGGGGGAGATTGAGTGAGCAGTTCTTC.

At least ten counts were recorded for this clonotype. This chain connects TRBV12-3 or TRBV12-4 to TRBJ1-2; 9 positions match TRBD1. V shed 4 bases and J 8 bases; nucleotides not matched to a gene: 5. The CDR3 runs to 13 residues. The CDR3 protein is CASSSGTGLGYTF. The CDR3 DNA reads TGTGCCAGCAGTTCCGGGACAGGGTTGGGCTACACCTTC.

This clonotype was seen many times. V is TRBV9 and J is TRBJ2-3, with 7 nucleotides matching TRBD1. J lost 3 bases, V lost 3 bases, and 10 bases had no gene match. The CDR3 is made up of 16 amino acids. CDR1 is SGDLS, CDR2 YYNGEE, per germline. CDR3 region: CASSEQIGGGTDTQYF. For the CDR3, the DNA is TGTGCCAGCAGCGAGCAAATAGGGGGCGGGACAGATACGCAGTATTTT.